The sequence of this T cell receptor (beta chain) was determined in a study of T cell responses to AZD1222 COVID-19 vaccine. Study-level findings and limits: Baseline antibody screening turned up just a handful of seropositive AZD1222 recipients. CD4 TCRs linked to vaccination spanned spike, dominating at 160-218 and 743-854.

Between the trimmed V and J ends, which lost 0 bases and 4 bases, there was a span of 8 bases. The CDR3 is 14 residues long. The germline V gene has CDR1 SGDLS and CDR2 YYNGEE. Sequencing was performed with immunoSEQ multiplex PCR; in TCRdb, only in-frame clones are kept and a portion is missing. The sample has fewer than 150,000 clones, roughly 90% seen once; the top ten hold approximately 1.6%. In the case of this clone: Its antigen is unknown.

Sequencing used peripheral blood, obtained 28 days after the second AZD1222 dose. The sequence came from an adult who received the AZD1222 COVID-19 vaccine. The chain employs TRBV9 and TRBJ1-3; D is undetermined. The CDR3 nucleotides read TGTGCCAGCAGCGTAGCTTTGGGAGGAAACACCATATATTTT. It is translated as CASSVALGGNTIYF.